These 5 T cell receptor beta chains originate from one sample sequenced in a study of TIL therapy for anti-PD-1-resistant metastatic lung cancer. The time point denotes: pre-treatment sample, taken before nivolumab and TIL therapy. This was the immunoSEQ v3 assay. Libraries were prepared by immunoSEQ multiplex PCR; TCRdb keeps only in-frame clonotypes and omits some of them. Among about 32,000 clones, 74% were seen once, and the ten largest hold about 3%. The sample in question was blood, obtained at baseline. The receptors shown here come from a woman aged 30 to 85 with non-small cell lung cancer.

This clone showed up just a few times. The rearrangement joins TRBV5-1 to TRBJ1-2, with D possibly matching TRBD1 (5 bases). V lost 4 bases to trimming and J lost 6 bases, with 10 bases between them. Germline-derived CDR1 and CDR2 are SGHRS and YFSETQ. CDR3 length: 12 amino acids. The CDR3 nucleotides are TGCGCCAGCAGCGGGGCGACAGATGGCTACACCTTC. The encoded protein is CASSGATDGYTF.

The CDR3 loop reads CATSRDRATDTQYF. Written as DNA, the CDR3 is TGTGCCACCAGCAGAGACAGGGCCACAGATACGCAGTATTTT. This rearrangement joins TRBV15 to TRBJ2-3; possible D gene TRBD1, 5 bases. Per germline, CDR1 LNHNV and CDR2 YYDKDF (reference sequence). V lost 0 bases and J lost 2, with 6 bases in between. This CDR3 has 14 residues. The full variable domain, its missing parts supplied by reference TRBV15 and TRBJ2-3, is DAMVIQNPRYQVTQFGKPVTLSCSQTLNHNVMYWYQQKSSQAPKLLFHYYDKDFNNEADTPDNFQSRRPNTSFCFLDIRSPGLGDTAMYLCATSRDRATDTQYFGPGTRLTVL.

This clone has just a few counts. This chain uses TRBV12-1 with TRBJ2-7; TRBD2 reflects the table's D call only, with no check against the DNA. TRBV12-1 is annotated as a pseudogene. The CDR3 extends over 15 amino acids. DNA for the CDR3: TGTGCCAGCAGCTCTACCGGGTCAATAATCTACGAGCAGTACTTC. Amino acids: CASSSTGSIIYEQYF.

This clone was found a few times. This chain joins TRBV4-1 and TRBJ2-4; 8 bases line up with TRBD1. V trimming: 1 base; J trimming: 6 bases; junction bases outside the gene matches: 5. Germline loops: CDR1 MGHRA, CDR2 YSYEKL. CDR3 length: 15 residues. The CDR3 reads CASSQAPGQGNIQYF. The CDR3 bases are TGCGCCAGCAGCCAAGCCCCCGGACAGGGAAACATTCAGTACTTC.

This clone was observed a handful of times. The chain combines TRBV14 with TRBJ1-4, with 8 positions matching TRBD1. Germline CDR1 SGHDN, CDR2 FVKESK. The ends lost 4 bases at V and 7 bases at J; junction bases unmatched: 5. The CDR3 has 14 amino acids. The DNA of the CDR3 is TGTGCCAGCAGCCCGGACAGGGTTGGTGAAAAACTGTTTTTT. This sequence encodes CASSPDRVGEKLFF.